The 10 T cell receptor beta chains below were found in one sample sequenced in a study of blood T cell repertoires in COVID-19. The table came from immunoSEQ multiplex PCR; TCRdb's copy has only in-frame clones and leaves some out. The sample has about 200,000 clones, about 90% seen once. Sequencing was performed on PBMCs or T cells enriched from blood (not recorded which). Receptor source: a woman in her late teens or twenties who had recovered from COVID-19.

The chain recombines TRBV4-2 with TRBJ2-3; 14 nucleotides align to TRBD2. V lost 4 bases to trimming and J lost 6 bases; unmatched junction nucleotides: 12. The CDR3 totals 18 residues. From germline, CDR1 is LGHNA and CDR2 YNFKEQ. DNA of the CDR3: TGTGCCAGCAGCCTGACCGGGACTAGCGGGGGACCCCCGGATACGCAGTATTTT. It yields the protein CASSLTGTSGGPPDTQYF.

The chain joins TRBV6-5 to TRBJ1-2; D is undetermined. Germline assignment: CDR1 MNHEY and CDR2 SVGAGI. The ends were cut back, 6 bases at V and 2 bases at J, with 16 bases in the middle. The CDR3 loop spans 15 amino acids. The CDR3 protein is CASRRTGSENYGYTF. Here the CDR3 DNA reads TGTGCCAGCAGGAGAACGGGGAGTGAAAACTATGGCTACACCTTC.

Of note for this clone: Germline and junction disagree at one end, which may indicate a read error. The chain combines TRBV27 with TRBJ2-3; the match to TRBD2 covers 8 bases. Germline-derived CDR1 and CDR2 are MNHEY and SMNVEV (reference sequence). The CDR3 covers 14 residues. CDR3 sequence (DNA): TGTGCCAGCAAAGGGCGGGGGGTCACAGACACGCAGTATTTT. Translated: CASKGRGVTDTQYF.

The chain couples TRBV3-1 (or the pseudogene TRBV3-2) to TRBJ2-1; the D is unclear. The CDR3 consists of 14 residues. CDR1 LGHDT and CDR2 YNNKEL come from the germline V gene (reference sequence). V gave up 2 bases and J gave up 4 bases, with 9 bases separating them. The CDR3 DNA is TGTGCCAGCAGCCAAAACCCAGGATACAATGAGCAGTTCTTC. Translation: CASSQNPGYNEQFF.

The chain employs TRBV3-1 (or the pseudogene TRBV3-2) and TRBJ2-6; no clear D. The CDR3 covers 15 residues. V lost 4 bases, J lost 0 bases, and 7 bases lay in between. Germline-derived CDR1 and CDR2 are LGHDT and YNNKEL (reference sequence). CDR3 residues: CASSPRSSGANVLTF. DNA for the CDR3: TGTGCCAGCAGCCCACGGAGCTCTGGGGCCAACGTCCTGACTTTC.

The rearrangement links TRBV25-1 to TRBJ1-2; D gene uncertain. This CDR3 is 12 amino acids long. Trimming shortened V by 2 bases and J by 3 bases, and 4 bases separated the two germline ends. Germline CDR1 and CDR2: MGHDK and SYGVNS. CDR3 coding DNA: TGTGCCAGCAGTGAAAGCTACTATGGCTACACCTTC. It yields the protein CASSESYYGYTF.

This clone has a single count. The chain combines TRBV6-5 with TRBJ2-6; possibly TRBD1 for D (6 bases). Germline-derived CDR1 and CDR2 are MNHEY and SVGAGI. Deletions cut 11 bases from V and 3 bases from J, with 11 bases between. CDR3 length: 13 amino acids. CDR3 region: CALRTVGANVLTF. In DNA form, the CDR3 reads TGTGCCCTGAGGACAGTTGGGGCCAACGTCCTGACTTTC.

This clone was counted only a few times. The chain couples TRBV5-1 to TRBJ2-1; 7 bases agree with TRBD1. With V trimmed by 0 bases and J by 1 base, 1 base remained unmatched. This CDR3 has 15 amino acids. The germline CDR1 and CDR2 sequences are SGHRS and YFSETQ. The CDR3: CASSLEGASYNEQFF. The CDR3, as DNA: TGCGCCAGCAGCTTGGAGGGGGCGTCCTACAATGAGCAGTTCTTC.

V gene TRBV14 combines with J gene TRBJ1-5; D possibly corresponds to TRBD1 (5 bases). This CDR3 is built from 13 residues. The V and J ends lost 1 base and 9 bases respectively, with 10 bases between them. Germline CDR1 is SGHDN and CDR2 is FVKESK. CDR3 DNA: TGTGCCAGCAGCCAAGTCAGGGATGGGCCCCAGCATTTT. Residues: CASSQVRDGPQHF.

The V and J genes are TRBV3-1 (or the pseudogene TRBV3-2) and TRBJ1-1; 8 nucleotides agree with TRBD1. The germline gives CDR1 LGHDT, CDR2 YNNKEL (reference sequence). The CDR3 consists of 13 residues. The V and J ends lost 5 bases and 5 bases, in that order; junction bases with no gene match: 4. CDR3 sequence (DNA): TGTGCCAGCAGCTCAGACAGGGGAACTGAAGCTTTCTTT. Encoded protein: CASSSDRGTEAFF.